A selection of T cell receptor beta chains follows, all from one sample in a study of CD8+ T cells in alopecia areata. Assay used: immunoSEQ multiplex PCR; TCRdb lists only in-frame clones, some missing. The table has over 85,000 clones, less than 50% seen once. Sequencing was performed on CD4+ T cells sorted from blood. These TCRs come from a human donor with alopecia areata. Each CDR3 is given with its conserved first and last residue. The order of the fields is J gene, D gene, V gene, clone size, CDR3 protein, CDR3 DNA. A D gene is named only where the DNA matches it firmly. A clone size is listed for some rows: how often the clone was seen (once, few, many), or a class if it is expanded.

TRBJ2-1 | TRBD2 | TRBV4-1 | few | CASSQGISGGEQFF | TGCGCCAGCAGCCAAGGAATTAGCGGGGGTGAGCAGTTCTTC
TRBJ2-2 | . | TRBV29-1 | few | CSVQVTGELFF | TGCAGCGTGCAGGTTACCGGGGAGCTGTTTTTT
TRBJ2-1 | TRBD2 | TRBV15 | . | CATSGGTSGYNEQFF | TGTGCCACCAGCGGGGGGACTAGCGGCTACAATGAGCAGTTCTTC
TRBJ2-5 | TRBD1 | TRBV7-8 | . | CASSPGQGGETQYF | TGTGCCAGCAGCCCGGGACAGGGAGGGGAGACCCAGTACTTC
TRBJ2-1 | TRBD2 | TRBV7-2 | . | CASSLAGGSPSYNEQFF | TGTGCCAGCAGCTTAGCCGGGGGGTCCCCCTCCTACAATGAGCAGTTCTTC
TRBJ2-3 | TRBD2 | TRBV5-4 | . | CASSFGGTVDTQYF | TGTGCCAGCAGCTTCGGGGGGACGGTAGATACGCAGTATTTT
TRBJ1-2 | . | TRBV25-1 | . | CASRKTGDYGYTF | TGTGCCAGCCGGAAGACAGGAGACTATGGCTACACCTTC
TRBJ2-3 | . | TRBV30 | . | CAWDRNLLADTQYF | TGTGCCTGGGACAGGAACTTATTGGCAGATACGCAGTATTTT
TRBJ2-2 | TRBD2 | TRBV5-1 | . | CASSAGLATNTGELFF | TGCGCCAGCAGCGCGGGACTAGCGACGAACACCGGGGAGCTGTTTTTT
TRBJ2-3 | TRBD2 | TRBV5-4 | . | CASSLSSGRGDTQYF | TGTGCCAGCAGCTTGTCGAGCGGGAGAGGAGATACGCAGTATTTT
TRBJ2-3 | . | TRBV5-1 | . | CASSLSQGSTDTQYF | TGCGCCAGCAGCCTTTCCCAGGGGAGCACAGATACGCAGTATTTT
TRBJ2-1 | TRBD2 | TRBV29-1 | . | CSAETSGSSYNEQFF | TGCAGCGCGGAGACTAGCGGGAGCTCCTACAATGAGCAGTTCTTC
TRBJ1-2 | TRBD1 | TRBV23-1 | . | CASSQSREGQAMIYGYTF | TGCGCCAGCAGTCAATCTCGGGAGGGACAGGCGATGATCTATGGCTACACCTTC
TRBJ2-3 | TRBD1 | TRBV29-1 | few | CSATGTGGADTQYF | TGCAGCGCAACCGGGACAGGGGGCGCAGATACGCAGTATTTT
TRBJ2-5 | TRBD1 | TRBV29-1 | . | CSVGTGGIQETQYF | TGCAGCGTAGGGACAGGGGGCATCCAAGAGACCCAGTACTTC
TRBJ2-1 | TRBD2 | TRBV6-5 | . | CAIKRGGSYNEQFF | TGTGCCATCAAGCGGGGGGGCAGCTACAATGAGCAGTTCTTC
TRBJ2-1 | TRBD2 | TRBV5-6 | . | CASSLAPSGGYNEQFF | TGTGCCAGCAGCTTGGCGCCTAGCGGGGGCTACAATGAGCAGTTCTTC
TRBJ2-4 | . | TRBV6-5 | few | CASSRKGGPNNIQYF | TGTGCCAGCAGTCGAAAGGGGGGTCCTAATAACATTCAGTACTTC
TRBJ2-7 | TRBD2 | TRBV29-1 | few | CSARKGLADEQYF | TGCAGCGCTAGAAAGGGACTAGCGGACGAGCAGTACTTC
TRBJ1-4 | . | TRBV23-1 | few | CASSPGGTYRLNEKLFF | TGCGCCAGCAGTCCGGGGGGCACTTACAGACTCAATGAAAAACTGTTTTTT
TRBJ2-6 | . | TRBV28 | few | CASSLFQGSGANVLTF | TGTGCCAGCAGTTTATTTCAGGGCTCTGGGGCCAACGTCCTGACTTTC
TRBJ2-2 | . | TRBV7-2 | . | CASSLAYVSGSGELFF | TGTGCCAGCAGCTTAGCGTATGTGAGCGGGTCCGGGGAGCTGTTTTTT
TRBJ2-7 | . | TRBV18 | . | CASSPRDGNYEQYF | TGTGCCAGCTCACCCCGGGACGGAAATTACGAGCAGTACTTC
TRBJ1-4 | . | TRBV30 | . | CAWSIGWNARLREKLFF | TGTGCCTGGAGCATTGGTTGGAACGCCAGACTTCGGGAAAAACTGTTTTTT
TRBJ2-5 | . | TRBV29-1 | . | CSVTKTGYSETQYF | TGCAGCGTCACGAAAACAGGGTACTCGGAGACCCAGTACTTC
TRBJ2-7 | TRBD2 | TRBV19 | . | CASRGASGEKYEQYF | TGTGCCAGTAGAGGGGCCAGCGGGGAGAAATACGAGCAGTACTTC
TRBJ2-4 | . | TRBV6-5 | few | CASTEGGLAKNIQYF | TGTGCCAGCACGGAGGGGGGCTTAGCCAAAAACATTCAGTACTTC
TRBJ1-1 | . | TRBV28 | . | CASSPYGGRNTEAFF | TGTGCCAGCAGTCCCTACGGGGGGCGGAACACTGAAGCTTTCTTT
TRBJ1-6 | TRBD1 | TRBV5-1 | . | CASSHTTGPASPLHF | TGCGCCAGCAGCCATACGACAGGGCCGGCGTCACCCCTCCACTTT
TRBJ2-5 | . | TRBV28 | few | CASTGGIETQYF | TGTGCCAGCACGGGGGGCATAGAGACCCAGTACTTC
TRBJ2-1 | TRBD2 | TRBV30 | . | CAWSPRLASEQFF | TGTGCCTGGAGCCCCAGACTAGCGAGTGAGCAGTTCTTC
TRBJ2-7 | TRBD1 | TRBV6-1 | . | CASSERGQGAYEQYF | TGTGCCAGCAGTGAGAGGGGACAGGGGGCCTACGAGCAGTACTTC
TRBJ2-5 | . | TRBV7-3 | . | CASSFQGWETQYF | TGTGCCAGCAGCTTCCAGGGGTGGGAGACCCAGTACTTC
TRBJ2-7 | TRBD1 | TRBV19 | few | CASTQGSTGSYEQYF | TGTGCCAGTACCCAAGGGTCGACAGGGTCGTACGAGCAGTACTTC
TRBJ1-1 | . | TRBV5-1 | . | CASSPRQANPEAFF | TGCGCCAGCAGCCCTAGACAGGCCAACCCTGAAGCTTTCTTT
TRBJ2-7 | TRBD2 | TRBV30 | . | CAWSVWTSAYEQYF | TGTGCCTGGAGTGTATGGACTAGCGCCTACGAGCAGTACTTC
TRBJ2-5 | . | TRBV18 | . | CASSPQGDQETQYF | TGTGCCAGCTCACCGCAGGGCGACCAAGAGACCCAGTACTTC
TRBJ2-5 | . | TRBV29-1 | . | CSAGGGAGEETQYF | TGCAGCGCCGGGGGCGGGGCCGGGGAAGAGACCCAGTACTTC
TRBJ2-1 | TRBD1 | TRBV5-4 | . | CASGKHTGVIGEQFF | TGTGCCTCCGGAAAACACACAGGGGTAATCGGTGAGCAGTTCTTC
TRBJ1-2 | . | TRBV25-1 | . | CASSDRNYGYTF | TGTGCCAGCAGTGACCGGAACTATGGCTACACCTTC
TRBJ2-1 | . | TRBV5-4 | few | CASSLELDGAQFF | TGTGCCAGCAGCTTGGAACTAGATGGTGCGCAGTTCTTC
TRBJ2-5 | TRBD2 | TRBV7-8 | . | CASSPNSGTKETQYF | TGTGCCAGCAGCCCCAATAGCGGGACAAAGGAGACCCAGTACTTC
TRBJ2-7 | TRBD2 | TRBV2 | . | CASSPELAGVNEQYF | TGTGCCAGCAGCCCCGAACTAGCGGGAGTTAACGAGCAGTACTTC
TRBJ2-7 | TRBD1 | TRBV14 | . | CASSQIDRVTHEQYF | TGTGCCAGCAGCCAAATTGACAGGGTGACCCACGAGCAGTACTTC
TRBJ1-5 | TRBD1 | TRBV30 | . | CAWRKGQNQPQHF | TGTGCCTGGAGAAAGGGACAGAATCAGCCCCAGCATTTT
TRBJ2-5 | TRBD2 | TRBV28 | . | CASSGASGTKETQYF | TGTGCCAGCAGTGGGGCTAGCGGGACCAAAGAGACCCAGTACTTC
TRBJ1-1 | TRBD1 | TRBV2 | . | CASSERTGNTEAFF | TGTGCCAGCAGTGAACGGACAGGGAACACTGAAGCTTTCTTT
TRBJ2-2 | . | TRBV29-1 | few | CSVVRLPNTGELFF | TGCAGCGTTGTTCGGCTACCGAACACCGGGGAGCTGTTTTTT
TRBJ2-1 | . | TRBV7-2 | many | CASSSLRLEQFF | TGTGCCAGCAGCTCCTTAAGACTAGAGCAGTTCTTC
TRBJ1-2 | TRBD1 | TRBV28 | many | CASMHRGYGYTF | TGTGCCAGCATGCACAGGGGCTATGGCTACACCTTC